This T cell receptor beta chain was identified in a study of CXCR3-negative and CXCR3-positive naive CD8 T cells. Notes on the study in general: Similar TRBV-TRBJ usage was seen in naive cells (both CXCR3-negative and CXCR3-positive), but memory cells differed. TRB CDR3 hydrophobicity was greater in CXCR3-positive naive cells than in CXCR3-negative naive cells.

CDR3 length equals 17 residues. Germline-derived CDR1 and CDR2 are LNHDA and SQIVND (reference sequence). Worth noting for this clonotype: Its cognate antigen is unknown.

5' RACE with UMI labels generated the TRB cDNA libraries. For each CDR3 protein, TCRdb gives one entry from its re-call of the 5' RACE reads, without DNA. The sample table sets out tens of thousands of distinct CDR3 sequences. The rearrangement uses TRBV19 and TRBJ2-1; TCRdb proposes TRBD2, but this gene call is untestable without DNA. The sequence came from a human donor in good health. Some clones in this sample may be carry-over from other donors' samples. The sample taken for sequencing was naive CXCR3+ CD8+ T cells from blood. Subset denoted: CD45RO-CCR7+CD27+CD95- naive CD8+ T cells expressing CXCR3 (TNR3+). CDR3 sequence: CASSIGIDYGSYNEQFF. Using reference TRBV19 and TRBJ2-1 for the parts outside the CDR3, the full variable domain is DGGITQSPKYLFRKEGQNVTLSCEQNLNHDAMYWYRQDPGQGLRLIYYSQIVNDFQKGDIAEGYSVSREKKESFPLTVTSAQKNPTAFYLCASSIGIDYGSYNEQFFGPGTRLTVL.